These 3 T cell receptor beta chains came from one sample sequenced in a study of identical twins. TCRdb itself ran the 5' RACE reads through MiXCR, one entry per CDR3 protein. The repertoire includes 1.5 million or so distinct CDR3 sequences, under 35% of them detected once, and more than 0.25% sits in the top ten. The sequenced sample consisted of cord blood. The receptor source for this set is a newborn girl in good health.

The chain has TRBV7-9 and TRBJ2-5, with D perhaps being TRBD1 or TRBD2 (5 bases each). CDR1 is SEHNR and CDR2 is FQNEAQ in the germline V gene (reference sequence). The CDR3 sequence is 13 residues long. V was clipped by 5 bases and J by 11 bases, with 18 bases between them. CDR3 sequence reads: CASSQQAGREQYF. The CDR3 DNA is TGTGCCAGCAGCCAGCAGGCAGGGAGAGAGCAGTACTTC.

The chain recombines TRBV7-2 with TRBJ2-1, with D perhaps TRBD1 (6 bases). This CDR3 has 15 amino acids. The V end lost 2 bases, the J end lost 4 bases, and 12 bases lay between the germline ends. Germline CDR1 SGHTA, CDR2 FQGNSA. The CDR3 DNA reads as TGTGCCAGCAGCTTATTTTTGGGGGCTTACAATGAGCAGTTCTTC. Amino acid sequence: CASSLFLGAYNEQFF. Based on the CDR3 plus reference TRBV7-2 and TRBJ2-1, the full variable domain is GAGVSQSPSNKVTEKGKDVELRCDPISGHTALYWYRQSLGQGLEFLIYFQGNSAPDKSGLPSDRFSAERTGGSVSTLTIQRTQQEDSAVYLCASSLFLGAYNEQFFGPGTRLTVL.

On this clonotype: A read error may explain this, as a much larger clone is one base away. The gene calls are TRBV2 and TRBJ2-5; 8 nucleotides agree with TRBD1. CDR1 and CDR2 (germline): SNHLY, FYNNEI. The CDR3 extends over 15 amino acids. V gave up 7 bases and J gave up 3 bases; unmatched junction bases: 10. The CDR3 protein is CASTRSGQGKETQYF. As DNA, the CDR3 is TGTGCCAGCACCCGATCCGGACAGGGTAAAGAGACCCAGTACTTC.